These 7 T cell receptor beta chains were all obtained from the same sample, sequenced in a study of blood T cell repertoires in COVID-19. Assay used: immunoSEQ multiplex PCR; TCRdb lists only in-frame clones, some missing. This sample has 95,000 to 100,000 clones, with 82% found just once. What was sequenced was peripheral blood. These receptors were obtained from a man between 65 and 80 years old with acute or convalescent COVID-19.

The chain uses TRBV7-2 and TRBJ2-1, with TRBD2 identical over 11 bases. The germline CDR1 and CDR2 sequences are SGHTA and FQGNSA. With 7 bases clipped from V and 12 bases from J, the junction kept 14 bases outside the gene matches. The CDR3 extends over 15 amino acids. The CDR3 loop is CASTFRLAGMYGQFF. CDR3 DNA sequence: TGTGCCAGCACCTTCCGACTAGCGGGGATGTACGGGCAGTTCTTC.

This rearrangement joins TRBV5-1 to TRBJ2-1; the match to TRBD1 covers 8 bases. Germline V CDR1 and CDR2: SGHRS, YFSETQ. The CDR3 length is 13 residues. J gave up 10 bases and V 3 bases, and 6 bases lay outside the gene matches. The CDR3 loop is CASSYPDRGEQFF. CDR3 nucleotides: TGCGCCAGCAGCTATCCAGACAGGGGCGAGCAGTTCTTC.

The chain links TRBV27 to TRBJ1-2, with TRBD1 matching over 9 bases. Trimming took 5 bases from V and 2 from J; bases not matched to a gene: 3. The CDR3 is 14 amino acids. In germline, CDR1 is MNHEY, CDR2 SMNVEV (reference sequence). The chain's CDR3 is CASSRDRANYGYTF. The CDR3 bases are TGTGCCAGCAGTCGGGACAGGGCAAACTATGGCTACACCTTC.

V gene TRBV3-1 (or the pseudogene TRBV3-2) combines with J gene TRBJ2-2; no clear D gene. Trimming shortened V by 0 bases and J by 0 bases, and 14 bases separated the two germline ends. CDR1 is LGHDT and CDR2 is YNNKEL in the germline V gene (reference sequence). CDR3 size: 18 residues. The DNA for the CDR3 is TGTGCCAGCAGCCAAGATGACTTATGGCCCGCGAACACCGGGGAGCTGTTTTTT. Translating gives CASSQDDLWPANTGELFF.

V is TRBV6-6 and J is TRBJ2-5; 8 bases agree with TRBD1. The V gene end was trimmed by 5 bases and the J gene end by 5 bases; junction bases not matched to a gene: 10. CDR1 and CDR2 (germline): MNHNY, SVGAGI (reference sequence). The CDR3 has 15 amino acids. CDR3 sequence: CASSQRTGLFETQYF. The CDR3 region has the DNA TGTGCCAGCAGTCAGAGGACAGGGTTATTTGAGACCCAGTACTTC.

This sequence joins TRBV15 and TRBJ1-2; TRBD1 aligns across 7 bases. J gave up 4 bases and V 1 base, and 6 bases lay outside the gene matches. This CDR3 is built from 15 residues. The V gene's germline CDR1 is LNHNV and CDR2 YYDKDF (reference sequence). The CDR3 bases are TGTGCCACCAGCAGAGGGGGACAGATGTCCTATGGCTACACCTTC. Protein product: CATSRGGQMSYGYTF.

The V and J genes are TRBV3-1 (or the pseudogene TRBV3-2) and TRBJ1-6; 9 bases match TRBD1. The CDR3 is 15 residues long. Germline V CDR1 and CDR2: LGHDT, YNNKEL (reference sequence). Unmatched junction bases numbered 3, after V lost 4 bases and J lost 5 bases. DNA of the CDR3: TGTGCCAGCAGCCTTAGGGACAGGGATAATTCACCCCTCCACTTT. Residues: CASSLRDRDNSPLHF.